This TCR beta chain was identified during a study of blood T cells in healthy people across ages. The V end was cut by 0 bases, the J end by 4 bases, with 6 bases between. The CDR3 extends over 14 amino acids. Germline V gene sequence: CDR1 LGHNA, CDR2 YNFKEQ. Overall study findings and caveats: Researchers report that TCR beta diversity correlated strongly with naive T cell percentage. Both naive CD4+ cell counts and diversity were greater in long-lived donors than in aged donors.

The authors ran a second PCR of roughly 6 to 11 cycles using a sample-barcoded 5' primer and a J-beta primer mix. TCRdb called the 5' RACE reads again in MiXCR, with one record for every CDR3 protein. The table includes around 1,000,000 distinct CDR3 sequences, 20% to 25% detected once. This clonotype was observed a few times. Its antigen is as yet unknown. The same specimen was also included in a second study, on T cells of mothers and their children.

The specimen sequenced was blood. The receptor comes from a girl aged 2-15 years in good health. The V call is TRBV4-2, the J call TRBJ1-4; unclear D gene. CDR3 DNA: TGTGCCAGCAGCCAAGAGGAGGATAATGAAAAACTGTTTTTT. As protein: CASSQEEDNEKLFF.